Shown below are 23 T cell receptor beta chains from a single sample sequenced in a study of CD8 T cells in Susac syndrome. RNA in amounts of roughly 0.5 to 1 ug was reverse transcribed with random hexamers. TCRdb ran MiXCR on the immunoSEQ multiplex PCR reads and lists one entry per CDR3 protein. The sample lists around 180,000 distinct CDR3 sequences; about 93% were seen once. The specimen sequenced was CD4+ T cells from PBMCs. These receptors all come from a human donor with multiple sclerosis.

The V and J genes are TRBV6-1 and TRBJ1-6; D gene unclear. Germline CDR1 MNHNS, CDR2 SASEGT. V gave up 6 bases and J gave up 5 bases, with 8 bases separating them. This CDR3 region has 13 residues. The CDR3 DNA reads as TGTGCCAGCAGAGGCAGTCATAATTCACCCCTCCACTTT. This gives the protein CASRGSHNSPLHF.

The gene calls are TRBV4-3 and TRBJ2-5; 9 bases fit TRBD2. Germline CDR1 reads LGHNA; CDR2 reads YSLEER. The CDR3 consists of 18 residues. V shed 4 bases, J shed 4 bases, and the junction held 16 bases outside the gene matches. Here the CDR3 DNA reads TGCGCCAGCAGCCGCGGTGGGGCGGGAGGGGGTTACGGAGAGACCCAGTACTTC. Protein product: CASSRGGAGGGYGETQYF.

This CDR3 is CASSQASGSPYEQYF. For the CDR3, the DNA is TGTGCCAGCAGCCAAGCGAGTGGAAGCCCCTACGAGCAGTACTTC. This sequence joins TRBV3-1 and TRBJ2-7; no clear D gene. The ends were cut back, 1 base at V and 2 bases at J, with 12 bases in the middle. The germline V gene encodes CDR1 LGHDT and CDR2 YNNKEL (reference sequence). The CDR3 loop spans 15 amino acids.

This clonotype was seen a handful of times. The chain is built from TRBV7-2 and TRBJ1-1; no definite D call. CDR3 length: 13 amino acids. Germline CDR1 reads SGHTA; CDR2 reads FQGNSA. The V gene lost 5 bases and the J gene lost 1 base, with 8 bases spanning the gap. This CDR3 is CASSRRENTEAFF. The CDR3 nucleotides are TGTGCCAGCAGCCGTCGGGAGAACACTGAAGCTTTCTTT.

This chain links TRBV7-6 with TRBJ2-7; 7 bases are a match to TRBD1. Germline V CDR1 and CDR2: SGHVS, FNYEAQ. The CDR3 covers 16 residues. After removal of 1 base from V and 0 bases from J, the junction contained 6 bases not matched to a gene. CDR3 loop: CASSLGVSGGSYEQYF. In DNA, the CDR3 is TGTGCCAGCAGCTTAGGCGTCTCAGGGGGCTCCTACGAGCAGTACTTC.

The CDR3 nucleotides are TGTGCCAGCAGGAACACAGGGGACTGGGGCTACACCTTC. Translation gives CASRNTGDWGYTF. The rearrangement joins TRBV12-3 or TRBV12-4 to TRBJ1-2; 7 bases line up with TRBD1. The CDR3 contains 13 residues. J lost 8 bases, V lost 6 bases, and 9 bases had no gene match.

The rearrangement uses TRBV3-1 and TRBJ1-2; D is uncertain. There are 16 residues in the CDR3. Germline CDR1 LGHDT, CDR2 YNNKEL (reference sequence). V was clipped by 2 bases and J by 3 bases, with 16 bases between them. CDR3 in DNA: TGTGCCAGCAGCCAAACCGCGGGGTACAGTCACTATGGCTACACCTTC. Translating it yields CASSQTAGYSHYGYTF.

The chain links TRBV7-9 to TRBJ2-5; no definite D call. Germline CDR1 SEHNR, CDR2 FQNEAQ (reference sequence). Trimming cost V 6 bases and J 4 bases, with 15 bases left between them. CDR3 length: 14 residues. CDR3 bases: TGTGCCAGCAGGCCTAGTGGGTTTTCAGAGACCCAGTACTTC. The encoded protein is CASRPSGFSETQYF.

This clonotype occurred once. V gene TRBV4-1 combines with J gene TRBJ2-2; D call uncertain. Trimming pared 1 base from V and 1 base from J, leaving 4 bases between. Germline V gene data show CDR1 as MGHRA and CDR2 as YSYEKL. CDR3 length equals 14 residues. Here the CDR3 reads CASSQGENTGELFF. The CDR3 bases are TGCGCCAGCAGCCAAGGCGAGAACACCGGGGAGCTGTTTTTT.

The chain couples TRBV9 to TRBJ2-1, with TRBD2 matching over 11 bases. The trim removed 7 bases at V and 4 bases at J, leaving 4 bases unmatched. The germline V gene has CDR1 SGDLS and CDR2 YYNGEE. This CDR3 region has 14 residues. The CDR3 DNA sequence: TGTGCCAGCGGAGGGACTAGCGGATACAATGAGCAGTTCTTC. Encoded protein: CASGGTSGYNEQFF. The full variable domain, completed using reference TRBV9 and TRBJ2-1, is DSGVTQTPKHLITATGQRVTLRCSPRSGDLSVYWYQQSLDQGLQFLIQYYNGEERAKGNILERFSAQQFPDLHSELNLSSLELGDSALYFCASGGTSGYNEQFFGPGTRLTVL.

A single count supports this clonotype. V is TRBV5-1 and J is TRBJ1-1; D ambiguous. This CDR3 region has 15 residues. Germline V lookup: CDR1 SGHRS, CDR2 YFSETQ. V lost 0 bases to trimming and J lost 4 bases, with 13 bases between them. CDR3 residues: CASSLAAGSGTEAFF. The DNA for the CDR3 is TGCGCCAGCAGCTTGGCCGCGGGGTCGGGCACTGAAGCTTTCTTT.

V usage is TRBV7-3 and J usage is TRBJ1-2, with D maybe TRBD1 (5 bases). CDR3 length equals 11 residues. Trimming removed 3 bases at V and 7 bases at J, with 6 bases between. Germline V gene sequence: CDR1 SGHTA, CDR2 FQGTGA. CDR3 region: CASSLRGGYTF. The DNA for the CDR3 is TGTGCCAGCAGCTTGAGGGGTGGCTACACCTTC.

The CDR3 DNA sequence: TGTGCCAGCAGGCGGACTAGCGGGAGAGACGACAATGAGCAGTTCTTC. This sequence encodes CASRRTSGRDDNEQFF. The chain employs TRBV7-2 and TRBJ2-1; TRBD2 matches 13 bases. The germline V gene encodes CDR1 SGHTA and CDR2 FQGNSA. Trimming cost V 6 bases and J 5 bases; bases outside gene matches: 7. The CDR3 is made up of 16 amino acids. Full variable domain (missing parts from reference TRBV7-2 and TRBJ2-1): GAGVSQSPSNKVTEKGKDVELRCDPISGHTALYWYRQSLGQGLEFLIYFQGNSAPDKSGLPSDRFSAERTGGSVSTLTIQRTQQEDSAVYLCASRRTSGRDDNEQFFGPGTRLTVL.

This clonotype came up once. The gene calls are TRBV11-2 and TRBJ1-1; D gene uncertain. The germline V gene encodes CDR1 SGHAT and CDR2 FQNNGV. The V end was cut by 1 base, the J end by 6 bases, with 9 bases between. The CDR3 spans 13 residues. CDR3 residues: CASSLALIPEAFF. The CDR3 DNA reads TGTGCCAGCAGCTTAGCCCTAATCCCTGAAGCTTTCTTT.

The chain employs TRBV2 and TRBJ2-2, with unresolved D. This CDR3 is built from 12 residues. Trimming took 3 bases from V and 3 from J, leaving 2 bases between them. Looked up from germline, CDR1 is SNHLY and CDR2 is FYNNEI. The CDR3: CASSDDTGELFF. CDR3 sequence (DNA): TGTGCCAGCAGTGACGACACCGGGGAGCTGTTTTTT.

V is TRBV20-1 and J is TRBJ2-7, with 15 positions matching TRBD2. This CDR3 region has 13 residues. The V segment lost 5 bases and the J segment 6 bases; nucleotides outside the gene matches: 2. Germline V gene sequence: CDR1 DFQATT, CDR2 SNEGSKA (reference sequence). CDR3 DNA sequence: TGCAGTGCTCCGGGACTAGCGGGAGGCGAGCAGTACTTC. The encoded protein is CSAPGLAGGEQYF.

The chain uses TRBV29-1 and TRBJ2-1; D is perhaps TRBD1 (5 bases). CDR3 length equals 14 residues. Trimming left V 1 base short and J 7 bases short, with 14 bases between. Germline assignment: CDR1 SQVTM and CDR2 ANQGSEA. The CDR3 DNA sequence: TGCAGCGTTGAAGGGGGCCGAGGCAATAATGAGCAGTTCTTC. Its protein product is CSVEGGRGNNEQFF.

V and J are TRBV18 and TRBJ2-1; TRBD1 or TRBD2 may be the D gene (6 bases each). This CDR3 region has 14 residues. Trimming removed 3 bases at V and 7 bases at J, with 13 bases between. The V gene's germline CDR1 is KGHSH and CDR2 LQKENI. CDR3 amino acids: CASSPRQEGNEQFF. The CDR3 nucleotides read TGTGCCAGCTCACCTCGACAGGAGGGGAATGAGCAGTTCTTC.

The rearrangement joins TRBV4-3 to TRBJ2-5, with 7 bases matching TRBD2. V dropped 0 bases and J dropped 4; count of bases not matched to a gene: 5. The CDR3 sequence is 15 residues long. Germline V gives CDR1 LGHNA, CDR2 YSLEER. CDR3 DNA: TGCGCCAGCAGCCAAGAGGGGGGGTGGGGAGAGACCCAGTACTTC. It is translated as CASSQEGGWGETQYF.

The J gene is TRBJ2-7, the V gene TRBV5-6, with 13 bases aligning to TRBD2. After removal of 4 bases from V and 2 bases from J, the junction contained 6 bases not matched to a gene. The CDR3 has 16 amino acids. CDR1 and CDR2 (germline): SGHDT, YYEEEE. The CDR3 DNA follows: TGTGCCAGCAGCAAGGGACTAGCGGGGATTCCCTACGAGCAGTACTTC. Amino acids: CASSKGLAGIPYEQYF. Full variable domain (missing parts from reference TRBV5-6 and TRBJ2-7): DAGVTQSPTHLIKTRGQQVTLRCSPKSGHDTVSWYQQALGQGPQFIFQYYEEEERQRGNFPDRFSGHQFPNYSSELNVNALLLGDSALYLCASSKGLAGIPYEQYFGPGTRLTVT.

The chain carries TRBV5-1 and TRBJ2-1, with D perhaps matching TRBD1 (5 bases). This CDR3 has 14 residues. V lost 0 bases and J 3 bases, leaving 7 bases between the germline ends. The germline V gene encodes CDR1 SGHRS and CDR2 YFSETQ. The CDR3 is CASSLGQGYNEQFF. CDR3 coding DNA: TGCGCCAGCAGCTTGGGTCAGGGCTACAATGAGCAGTTCTTC. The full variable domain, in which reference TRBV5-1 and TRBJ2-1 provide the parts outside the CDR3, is KAGVTQTPRYLIKTRGQQVTLSCSPISGHRSVSWYQQTPGQGLQFLFEYFSETQRNKGNFPGRFSGRQFSNSRSEMNVSTLELGDSALYLCASSLGQGYNEQFFGPGTRLTVL.

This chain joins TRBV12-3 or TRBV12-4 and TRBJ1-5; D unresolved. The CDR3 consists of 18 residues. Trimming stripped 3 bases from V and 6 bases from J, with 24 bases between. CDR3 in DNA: TGTGCCAGCAGTTTCTCACCCGGATGGGAGGAAAGCCCTCAGCCCCAGCATTTT. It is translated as CASSFSPGWEESPQPQHF.

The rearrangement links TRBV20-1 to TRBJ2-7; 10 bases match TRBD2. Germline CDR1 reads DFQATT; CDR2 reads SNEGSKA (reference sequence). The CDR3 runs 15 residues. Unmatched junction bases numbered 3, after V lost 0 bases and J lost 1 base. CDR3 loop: CSAREGTSASYEQYF. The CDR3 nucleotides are TGCAGTGCTAGAGAAGGGACTAGCGCTTCCTACGAGCAGTACTTC.